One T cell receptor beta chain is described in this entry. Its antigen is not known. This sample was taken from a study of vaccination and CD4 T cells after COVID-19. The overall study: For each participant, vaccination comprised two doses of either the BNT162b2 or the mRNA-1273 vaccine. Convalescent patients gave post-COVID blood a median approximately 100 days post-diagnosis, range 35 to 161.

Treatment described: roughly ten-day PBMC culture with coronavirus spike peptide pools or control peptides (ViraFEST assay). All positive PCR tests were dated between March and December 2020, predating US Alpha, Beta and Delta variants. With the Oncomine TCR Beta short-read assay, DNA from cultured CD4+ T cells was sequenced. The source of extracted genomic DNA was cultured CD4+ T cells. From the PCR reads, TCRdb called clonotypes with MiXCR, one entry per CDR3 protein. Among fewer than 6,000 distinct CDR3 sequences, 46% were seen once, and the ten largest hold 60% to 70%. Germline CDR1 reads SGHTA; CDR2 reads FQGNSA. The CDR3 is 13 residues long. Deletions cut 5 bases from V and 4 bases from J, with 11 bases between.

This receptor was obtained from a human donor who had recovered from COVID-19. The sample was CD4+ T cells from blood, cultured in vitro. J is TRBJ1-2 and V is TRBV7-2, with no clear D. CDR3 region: CASSLDPGYGYTF. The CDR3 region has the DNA TGTGCCAGCAGCCTTGACCCAGGCTATGGCTACACCTTC.